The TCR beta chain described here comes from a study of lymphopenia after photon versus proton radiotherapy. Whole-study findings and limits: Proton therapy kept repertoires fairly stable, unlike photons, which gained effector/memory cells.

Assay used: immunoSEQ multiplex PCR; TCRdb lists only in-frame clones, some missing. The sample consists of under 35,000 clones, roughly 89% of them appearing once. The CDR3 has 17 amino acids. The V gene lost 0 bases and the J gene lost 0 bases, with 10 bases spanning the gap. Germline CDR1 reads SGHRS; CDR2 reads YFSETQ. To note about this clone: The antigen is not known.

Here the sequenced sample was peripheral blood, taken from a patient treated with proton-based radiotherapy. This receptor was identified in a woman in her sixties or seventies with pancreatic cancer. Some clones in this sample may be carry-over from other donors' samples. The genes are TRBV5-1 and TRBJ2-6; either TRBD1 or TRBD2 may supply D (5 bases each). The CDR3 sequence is CASSLEAGSSGANVLTF. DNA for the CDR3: TGCGCCAGCAGCTTGGAGGCAGGGAGCTCTGGGGCCAACGTCCTGACTTTC.